The entry below describes one T cell receptor beta chain. The sample comes from a study of blood T cell repertoires in COVID-19. As for the study in general: Sites in the United States, Italy and Spain provided acute and convalescent COVID-19 samples. PBMCs, B-cell-depleted T cells, or T cells were the source of the cDNA or gDNA that made up the material.

Using immunoSEQ multiplex PCR, the repertoire was profiled, and TCRdb retains in-frame clones only, with some absent. Here the sample spans 500,000 or so clones, 75% to 90% being singletons. The age range of participants was 18 to 89 years, with residence in more than 20 US areas. Participants were placed into cohorts based on the clinical history they reported. The clonotype originates from a woman aged 18-29 years who had recovered from COVID-19. Sequenced input: PBMCs or T cells enriched from blood (not recorded which).

CDR3 region: CAWSVGQFYEQYF. CDR3 in DNA: TGTGCCTGGAGTGTGGGACAGTTCTACGAGCAGTACTTC. The V gene is TRBV30, the J gene TRBJ2-7; 7 bases fit TRBD1. The CDR3 contains 13 residues. Per germline, CDR1 GTSNPN and CDR2 SVGIG (reference sequence). Trimming cost V 0 bases and J 3 bases; bases outside gene matches: 2.